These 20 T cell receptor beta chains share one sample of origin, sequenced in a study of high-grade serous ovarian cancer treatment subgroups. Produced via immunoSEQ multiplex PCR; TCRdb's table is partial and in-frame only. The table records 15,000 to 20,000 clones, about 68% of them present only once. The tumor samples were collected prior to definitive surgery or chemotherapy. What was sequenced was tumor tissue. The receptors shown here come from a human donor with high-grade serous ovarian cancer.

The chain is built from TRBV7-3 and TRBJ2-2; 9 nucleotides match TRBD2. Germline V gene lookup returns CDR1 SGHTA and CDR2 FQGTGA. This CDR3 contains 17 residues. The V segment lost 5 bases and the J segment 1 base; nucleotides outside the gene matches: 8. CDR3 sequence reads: CASSPDLLAGNTGELFF. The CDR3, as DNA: TGTGCCAGCAGCCCAGACCTACTAGCGGGGAACACCGGGGAGCTGTTTTTT.

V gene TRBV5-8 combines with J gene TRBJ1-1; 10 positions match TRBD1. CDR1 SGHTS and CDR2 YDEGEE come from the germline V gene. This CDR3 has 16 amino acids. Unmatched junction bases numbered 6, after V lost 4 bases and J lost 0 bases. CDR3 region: CASSTPGQGMNTEAFF. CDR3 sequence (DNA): TGTGCCAGCAGCACCCCGGGACAGGGGATGAACACTGAAGCTTTCTTT.

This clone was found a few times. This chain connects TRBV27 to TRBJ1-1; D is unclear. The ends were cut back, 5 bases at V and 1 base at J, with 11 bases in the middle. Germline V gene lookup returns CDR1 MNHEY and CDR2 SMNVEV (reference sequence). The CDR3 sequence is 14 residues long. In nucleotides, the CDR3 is TGTGCCAGCAGTGCAGGTTCGGGGAACACTGAAGCTTTCTTT. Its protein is CASSAGSGNTEAFF.

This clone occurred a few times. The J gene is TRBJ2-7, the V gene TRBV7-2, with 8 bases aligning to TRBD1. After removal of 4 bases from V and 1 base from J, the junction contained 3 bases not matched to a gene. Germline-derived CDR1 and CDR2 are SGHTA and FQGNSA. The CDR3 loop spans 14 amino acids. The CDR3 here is CASSSRTGSYEQYF. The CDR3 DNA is TGTGCCAGCAGCTCGCGGACAGGGTCCTACGAGCAGTACTTC.

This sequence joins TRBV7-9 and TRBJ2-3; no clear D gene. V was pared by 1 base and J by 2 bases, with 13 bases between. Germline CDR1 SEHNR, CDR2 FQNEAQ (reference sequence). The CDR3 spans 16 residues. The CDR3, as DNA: TGTGCCAGCAGCTTAGGGAGCACGCATCCCACAGATACGCAGTATTTT. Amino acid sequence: CASSLGSTHPTDTQYF.

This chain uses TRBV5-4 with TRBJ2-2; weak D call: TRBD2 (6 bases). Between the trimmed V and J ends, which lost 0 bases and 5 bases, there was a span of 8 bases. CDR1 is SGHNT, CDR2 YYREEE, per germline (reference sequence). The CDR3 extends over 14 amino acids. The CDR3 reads CASSLAGGTGELFF. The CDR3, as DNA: TGTGCCAGCAGCTTGGCCGGGGGTACCGGGGAGCTGTTTTTT.

The CDR3 sequence is CASMDRGYEQYF. DNA of the CDR3: TGTGCCAGCATGGACAGGGGGTACGAGCAGTACTTC. The V call is TRBV6-6, the J call TRBJ2-7; 10 bases line up with TRBD1. The germline CDR1 and CDR2 sequences are MNHNY and SVGAGI (reference sequence). J was trimmed by 4 bases and V by 7 bases; bases with no gene match: 1. This CDR3 comprises 12 residues.

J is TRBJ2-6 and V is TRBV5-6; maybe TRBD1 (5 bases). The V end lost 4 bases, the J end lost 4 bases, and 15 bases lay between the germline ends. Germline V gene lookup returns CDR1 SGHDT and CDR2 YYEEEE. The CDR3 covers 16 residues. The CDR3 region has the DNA TGTGCCAGCAGCCTCCCCGGTGGGGCCGGGGCCAACGTCCTGACTTTC. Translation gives CASSLPGGAGANVLTF.

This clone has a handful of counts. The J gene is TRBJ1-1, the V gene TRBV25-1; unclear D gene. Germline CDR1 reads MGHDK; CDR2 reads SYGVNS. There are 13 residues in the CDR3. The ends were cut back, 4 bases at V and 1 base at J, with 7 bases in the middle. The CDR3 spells CASSASQNTEAFF. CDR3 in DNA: TGTGCCAGCAGTGCCTCCCAGAACACTGAAGCTTTCTTT.

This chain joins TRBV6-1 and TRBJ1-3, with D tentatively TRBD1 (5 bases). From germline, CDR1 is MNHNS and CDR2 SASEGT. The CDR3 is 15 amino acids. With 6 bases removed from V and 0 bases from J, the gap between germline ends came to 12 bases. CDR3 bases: TGTGCCAGCAGCCTCGGGGGTTTCTCTGGAAACACCATATATTTT. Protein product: CASSLGGFSGNTIYF.

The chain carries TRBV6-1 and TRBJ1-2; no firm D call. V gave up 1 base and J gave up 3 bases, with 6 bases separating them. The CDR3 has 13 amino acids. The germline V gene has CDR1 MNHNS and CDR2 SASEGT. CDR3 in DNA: TGTGCCAGCAGTGAAGTGGGCGACTATGGCTACACCTTC. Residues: CASSEVGDYGYTF.

CDR3 sequence: CASSVGGRANEQFF. The CDR3 DNA reads as TGTGCCAGCAGCGTAGGCGGGAGGGCCAATGAGCAGTTCTTC. The genes are TRBV9 and TRBJ2-1, with 9 bases that match TRBD2. The CDR3 has 14 amino acids. V shed 0 bases and J 6 bases; nucleotides not matched to a gene: 1. Germline values: CDR1 SGDLS, CDR2 YYNGEE.

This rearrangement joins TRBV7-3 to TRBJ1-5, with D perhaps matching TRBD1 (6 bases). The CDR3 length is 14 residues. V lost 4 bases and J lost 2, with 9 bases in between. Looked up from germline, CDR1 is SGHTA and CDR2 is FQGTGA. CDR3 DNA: TGTGCCAGCAGCTCGACAGGTGGCAATCAGCCCCAGCATTTT. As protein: CASSSTGGNQPQHF.

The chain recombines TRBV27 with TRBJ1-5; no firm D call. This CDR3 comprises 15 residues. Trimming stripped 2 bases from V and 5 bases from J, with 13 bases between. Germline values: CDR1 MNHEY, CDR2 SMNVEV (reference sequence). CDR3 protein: CASSLSAGIYQPQHF. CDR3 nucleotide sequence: TGTGCCAGCAGTTTAAGCGCCGGGATCTATCAGCCCCAGCATTTT.

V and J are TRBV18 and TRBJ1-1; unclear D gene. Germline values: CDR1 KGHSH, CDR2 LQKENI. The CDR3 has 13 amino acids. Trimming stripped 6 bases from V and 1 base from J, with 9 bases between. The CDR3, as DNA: TGTGCCAGCTCGCCCGACACGAACACTGAAGCTTTCTTT. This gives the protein CASSPDTNTEAFF. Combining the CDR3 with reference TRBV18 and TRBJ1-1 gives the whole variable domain NAGVMQNPRHLVRRRGQEARLRCSPMKGHSHVYWYRQLPEEGLKFMVYLQKENIIDESGMPKERFSAEFPKEGPSILRIQQVVRGDSAAYFCASSPDTNTEAFFGQGTRLTVV.

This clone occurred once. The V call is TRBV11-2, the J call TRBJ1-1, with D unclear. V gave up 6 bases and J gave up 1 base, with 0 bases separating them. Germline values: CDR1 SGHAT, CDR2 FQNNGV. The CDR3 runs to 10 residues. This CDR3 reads CASRNTEAFF. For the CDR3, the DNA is TGTGCCAGCAGGAACACTGAAGCTTTCTTT.

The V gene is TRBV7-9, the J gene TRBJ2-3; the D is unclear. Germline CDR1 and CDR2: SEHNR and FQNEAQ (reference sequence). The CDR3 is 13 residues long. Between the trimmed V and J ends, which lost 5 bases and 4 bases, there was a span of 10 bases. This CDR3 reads CASSPRGPDTQYF. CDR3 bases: TGTGCCAGCAGCCCCCGTGGGCCAGATACGCAGTATTTT.

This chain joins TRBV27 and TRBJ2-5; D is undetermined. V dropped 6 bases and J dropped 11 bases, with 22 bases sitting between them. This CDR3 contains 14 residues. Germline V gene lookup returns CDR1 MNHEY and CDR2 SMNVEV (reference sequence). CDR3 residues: CASSDSLGFSEQYF. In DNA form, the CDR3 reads TGTGCCAGCAGCGACTCCCTGGGGTTCTCAGAGCAGTACTTC.

The CDR3 region is CASSPLDSQETQYF. CDR3 sequence (DNA): TGTGCCAGCTCACCTCTAGATTCCCAAGAGACCCAGTACTTC. The chain employs TRBV18 and TRBJ2-5; D unresolved. The CDR3 is 14 amino acids. In germline, CDR1 is KGHSH, CDR2 LQKENI. V was cut by 3 bases and J by 1 base, with 9 bases left in between.

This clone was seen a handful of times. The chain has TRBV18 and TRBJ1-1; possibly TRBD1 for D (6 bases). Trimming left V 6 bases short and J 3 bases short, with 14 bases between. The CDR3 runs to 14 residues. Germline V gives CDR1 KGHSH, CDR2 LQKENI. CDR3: CASSRTGTYTEAFF. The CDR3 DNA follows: TGTGCCAGCTCGCGAACAGGGACCTACACTGAAGCTTTCTTT.